The 9 T cell receptor beta chains given below trace back to one sample, sequenced in a study of T cell changes during pregnancy in multiple sclerosis. Profiling relied on immunoSEQ multiplex PCR, and the TCRdb table lists in-frame clones only, not all of them. The sample records approximately 87,000 clones, 80% to 95% being singletons. Sequenced material: CD4+ T cells from peripheral blood mononuclear cells, taken in the second trimester of pregnancy. Receptors originate from a female donor with multiple sclerosis, enrolled in a pregnancy study.

The chain recombines TRBV2 with TRBJ2-7; D is possibly TRBD1 (5 bases). The CDR3 runs to 14 residues. V lost 2 bases and J lost 4, with 12 bases in between. Germline values: CDR1 SNHLY, CDR2 FYNNEI. CDR3 protein: CASSERAGLYEQYF. CDR3 in DNA: TGTGCCAGCAGTGAAAGGGCAGGGTTATACGAGCAGTACTTC.

CDR3 DNA: TGTGCCAGTAGTATAGCCAGGGGGCGTTCCACTGAAGCTTTCTTT. Its translation is CASSIARGRSTEAFF. This chain uses TRBV19 with TRBJ1-1, with 8 nucleotides matching TRBD1. The germline gives CDR1 LNHDA, CDR2 SQIVND (reference sequence). CDR3 length equals 15 residues. The ends lost 1 base at V and 4 bases at J; junction bases unmatched: 5. The complete variable domain, with remaining parts taken from reference TRBV19 and TRBJ1-1, reads DGGITQSPKYLFRKEGQNVTLSCEQNLNHDAMYWYRQDPGQGLRLIYYSQIVNDFQKGDIAEGYSVSREKKESFPLTVTSAQKNPTAFYLCASSIARGRSTEAFFGQGTRLTVV.

The chain employs TRBV7-3 and TRBJ2-1; 11 bases agree with TRBD2. With 6 bases clipped from V and 4 bases from J, the junction kept 2 bases outside the gene matches. Germline V gene lookup returns CDR1 SGHTA and CDR2 FQGTGA. The length of the CDR3 is 14 residues. CDR3 sequence: CASRTSGAYNEQFF. CDR3 coding DNA: TGTGCCAGCAGGACTAGCGGGGCGTACAATGAGCAGTTCTTC.

J is TRBJ1-5 and V is TRBV11-2, with D possibly TRBD1 on 6 matching bases. With 5 bases removed from V and 3 bases from J, the gap between germline ends came to 17 bases. The CDR3 runs 16 residues. Germline V gene sequence: CDR1 SGHAT, CDR2 FQNNGV. In nucleotides, the CDR3 is TGTGCCAGCAGCCCCAATATCGGACAGTTCAATCAGCCCCAGCATTTT. Amino acids: CASSPNIGQFNQPQHF. The complete variable domain, with remaining parts taken from reference TRBV11-2 and TRBJ1-5, reads EAGVAQSPRYKIIEKRQSVAFWCNPISGHATLYWYQQILGQGPKLLIQFQNNGVVDDSQLPKDRFSAERLKGVDSTLKIQPAKLEDSAVYLCASSPNIGQFNQPQHFGDGTRLSIL.

The V and J genes are TRBV2 and TRBJ2-1; TRBD1 aligns across 7 bases. CDR1 SNHLY and CDR2 FYNNEI come from the germline V gene. The CDR3 is 15 residues long. Trimming at V came to 6 bases and at J to 1 base, leaving 6 bases not matched to a gene. CDR3 protein: CASREQGPSYNEQFF. In nucleotides, the CDR3 is TGTGCCAGCAGGGAACAGGGGCCGTCCTACAATGAGCAGTTCTTC. The complete variable domain, with remaining parts taken from reference TRBV2 and TRBJ2-1, reads EPEVTQTPSHQVTQMGQEVILRCVPISNHLYFYWYRQILGQKVEFLVSFYNNEISEKSEIFDDQFSVERPDGSNFTLKIRSTKLEDSAMYFCASREQGPSYNEQFFGPGTRLTVL.

CDR3 protein: CASIARSTDTQYF. The CDR3 bases are TGTGCCAGCATCGCTAGGTCTACAGATACGCAGTATTTT. This rearrangement joins TRBV5-6 to TRBJ2-3; D is ambiguous. Germline-derived CDR1 and CDR2 are SGHDT and YYEEEE. The length of the CDR3 is 13 residues. V shed 6 bases and J shed 3 bases, with 11 bases lying between them.

The genes are TRBV7-2 and TRBJ1-5; D not resolved. Germline loops: CDR1 SGHTA, CDR2 FQGNSA. This CDR3 is 14 amino acids long. With 3 bases removed from V and 0 bases from J, the gap between germline ends came to 6 bases. The CDR3 protein is CASSFFSSNQPQHF. CDR3 sequence (DNA): TGTGCCAGCAGCTTTTTCAGTAGCAATCAGCCCCAGCATTTT.

A single count supports this clone. V is TRBV15 and J is TRBJ1-1; unclear D gene. The V end lost 0 bases, the J end lost 1 base, and 6 bases lay between the germline ends. CDR1 is LNHNV and CDR2 is YYDKDF in the germline V gene (reference sequence). This CDR3 is built from 14 residues. CDR3 coding DNA: TGTGCCACCAGCAGAGATTTTCAGAACACTGAAGCTTTCTTT. Amino acid sequence: CATSRDFQNTEAFF.

The CDR3 coding sequence is TGTGCCAGCAGCCCAGCGGGGGCCGTAATGGCCGGGGAGCTGTTTTTT. Amino acid sequence: CASSPAGAVMAGELFF. The chain recombines TRBV2 with TRBJ2-2, with 8 bases that match TRBD2. CDR1 and CDR2 (germline): SNHLY, FYNNEI. The CDR3 is 16 residues long. Trimming cost V 6 bases and J 6 bases; bases outside gene matches: 12.